The sequence of this T cell receptor (beta chain) was determined in a study of T cells in Graves' hyperthyroidism and ophthalmopathy. Details on this clonotype: No antigen is known for it.

Study-wide findings and caveats: Peripheral blood also featured most of the thyroid clonotypes expanded above 0.001.

Exclusion of a patient resulted from uncontrolled infection, other autoimmune disease, pregnancy or lactation. Researchers took RNA transcripts and amplified the TCR beta CDR3 regions from them. Initially, a first-round RT-PCR of the TCR CDR3 employed the HTBI primer set. TCRdb re-derived calls from the multiplex PCR reads in MiXCR, one entry per CDR3 protein. The table lists 500,000 to 600,000 distinct CDR3 sequences, 35% to 50% of them singletons, with around two fifths in the top ten. This CDR3 is built from 15 residues. Trimming left V 1 base short and J 0 bases short, with 10 bases between. Germline V gene data show CDR1 as ENHRY and CDR2 as SYGVKD.

The chain uses TRBV10-3 and TRBJ2-7, with D hard to call. This sequence originates from an adult woman with Graves' disease, either hyperthyroidism or ophthalmopathy (not recorded which). Sequencing was carried out using peripheral blood or thyroid tissue (not recorded which). The CDR3 sequence: CAISELGSSSYEQYF. CDR3 nucleotides: TGTGCCATCAGTGAGTTGGGCAGTTCCTCCTACGAGCAGTACTTC.